Each of the 28 T cell receptor beta chains below was sequenced from the same sample in a study of CD8 T cells in ankylosing spondylitis. Study-level points and caveats: A TCR beta motif of eight highly homologous variants appeared characteristic of ankylosing spondylitis blood.

No cognate antigen is known for these TCRs. TCRdb used MiXCR to reprocess the 5' RACE reads, holding one entry per CDR3 protein. Here the sample spans about 800,000 distinct CDR3 sequences, roughly 10% being singletons. Source material: blood, either unsorted or a sorted T cell fraction (not recorded which). Every receptor here comes from a male donor with ankylosing spondylitis.

There are a few counts of this clonotype. Here the CDR3 reads CASSELSGRDTDTQYF. Written as DNA, the CDR3 is TGTGCCAGCAGTGAGCTTAGCGGGAGGGATACAGATACGCAGTATTTT. The genes are TRBV28 and TRBJ2-3; 11 bases agree with TRBD2. The V segment lost 5 bases and the J segment 3 bases; nucleotides outside the gene matches: 7. The CDR3 covers 16 residues. Germline-derived CDR1 and CDR2 are MDHEN and SYDVKM.

This clonotype was seen many times. The V and J genes are TRBV7-9 and TRBJ2-1; tentatively, D is TRBD2 (6 bases). Trimming took 0 bases from V and 14 from J, leaving 14 bases between them. This CDR3 comprises 13 residues. CDR1 and CDR2 from the germline V gene are SEHNR and FQNEAQ (reference sequence). CDR3 coding DNA: TGTGCCAGCAGCTTAGCATTGAATGGGGAGGAGTTCTTC. It encodes CASSLALNGEEFF.

The sample holds a few counts of this clonotype. This chain joins TRBV15 and TRBJ1-5; maybe TRBD1 (6 bases). V lost 0 bases, J lost 5 bases, and 8 bases lay in between. The CDR3 has 14 residues. The germline V gene has CDR1 LNHNV and CDR2 YYDKDF (reference sequence). The chain's CDR3 is CATSRDRGHQPQHF. In nucleotides, the CDR3 is TGTGCCACCAGCAGAGACAGGGGCCATCAGCCCCAGCATTTT.

J is TRBJ1-6 and V is TRBV4-1; D perhaps matches TRBD1 (6 bases). The CDR3 is made up of 16 amino acids. V was cut by 1 base and J by 6 bases, with 13 bases left in between. The germline gives CDR1 MGHRA, CDR2 YSYEKL. CDR3 DNA sequence: TGCGCCAGCAGCCAAGCGTGGGGGCGCGGTAATTCACCCCTCCACTTT. It specifies CASSQAWGRGNSPLHF.

This clonotype was seen a handful of times. This chain's CDR3 is CASSQVGPANYYEQYF. The CDR3 DNA is TGCGCCAGCAGCCAAGTTGGCCCCGCCAACTACTACGAGCAGTACTTC. V and J are TRBV4-3 and TRBJ2-7; no definite D call. Between the trimmed V and J ends, which lost 1 base and 3 bases, there was a span of 16 bases. The CDR3 sequence is 16 residues long. Germline V gives CDR1 LGHNA, CDR2 YSLEER.

The sample holds a few counts of this clonotype. The CDR3 loop reads CSARAREGTGELFF. CDR3 nucleotides: TGCAGTGCTAGAGCCAGGGAGGGTACCGGGGAGCTGTTTTTT. This chain links TRBV20-1 with TRBJ2-2; 7 nucleotides match TRBD2. The junction had 4 bases not matched to a gene; V was cut back by 1 base and J by 5 bases. The CDR3 consists of 14 residues. Germline V CDR1 and CDR2: DFQATT, SNEGSKA (reference sequence).

This clonotype was picked up a small number of times. The chain recombines TRBV18 with TRBJ2-7; D could derive from TRBD1 or TRBD2 (6 bases each). The CDR3 is 15 amino acids. Trimming took 3 bases from V and 5 from J, leaving 17 bases between them. Germline CDR1 is KGHSH and CDR2 is LQKENI. The CDR3 protein is CASSPWATGGDEQYF. CDR3 DNA sequence: TGTGCCAGCTCACCCTGGGCGACAGGCGGGGACGAGCAGTACTTC.

V gene TRBV19 combines with J gene TRBJ2-1; 9 nucleotides line up with TRBD2. The CDR3 loop spans 14 amino acids. Trimming cost V 3 bases and J 8 bases; bases outside gene matches: 5. Germline V CDR1 and CDR2: LNHDA, SQIVND (reference sequence). The CDR3 DNA follows: TGTGCCAGTAGTATCCTAGCGGGAAGGCATGAGCAGTTCTTC. Its translation: CASSILAGRHEQFF.

V gene TRBV5-1 combines with J gene TRBJ2-3; TRBD2 matches 9 bases. CDR1 and CDR2 (germline): SGHRS, YFSETQ. The CDR3 is 16 residues long. After removal of 2 bases from V and 4 bases from J, the junction contained 8 bases not matched to a gene. The CDR3 nucleotides read TGCGCCAGCAGCTTATTAGCGGGAGTGGTAGCAGATACGCAGTATTTT. It specifies CASSLLAGVVADTQYF.

The chain employs TRBV4-3 and TRBJ2-3, with a tentative D call TRBD2 (7 bases). CDR3 length: 13 residues. V lost 0 bases and J 10 bases, leaving 11 bases between the germline ends. The germline V gene has CDR1 LGHNA and CDR2 YSLEER. Here the CDR3 DNA reads TGCGCCAGCAGCCAAGATAGGGGGGGGCCGCAGTATTTT. Translation gives CASSQDRGGPQYF.

This clonotype showed up just a few times. The chain uses TRBV24-1 and TRBJ2-3; 9 bases are shared with TRBD2. Germline loops: CDR1 KGHDR, CDR2 SFDVKD. After removal of 6 bases from V and 4 bases from J, the junction contained 7 bases not matched to a gene. CDR3 length: 15 amino acids. CDR3 loop: CATSIAGEGSDTQYF. DNA for the CDR3: TGTGCCACCAGTATAGCGGGAGAGGGGTCAGATACGCAGTATTTT.

The chain links TRBV5-6 to TRBJ1-2; 7 bases are shared with TRBD1. Losses at the gene ends were 5 bases for V and 4 bases for J; bases not matched to a gene: 8. The CDR3 spans 14 residues. Looked up from germline, CDR1 is SGHDT and CDR2 is YYEEEE. CDR3 sequence: CASRGDSITYGYTF. DNA for the CDR3: TGTGCCAGCAGGGGGGACAGCATCACCTATGGCTACACCTTC.

This clonotype was seen only once. V usage is TRBV20-1 and J usage is TRBJ1-4, with D hard to call. V was cut by 5 bases and J by 11 bases, with 18 bases left in between. Germline V CDR1 and CDR2: DFQATT, SNEGSKA (reference sequence). This CDR3 has 13 amino acids. Written as DNA, the CDR3 is TGCAGTGCTGGCCCCGGGATCTTGGGCAAACTGTTTTTT. Translated: CSAGPGILGKLFF.

The genes are TRBV7-6 and TRBJ1-1, with D possibly matching TRBD1 (5 bases). The length of the CDR3 is 20 residues. Trimming pared 1 base from V and 3 bases from J, leaving 27 bases between. The germline CDR1 and CDR2 sequences are SGHVS and FNYEAQ. For the CDR3, the DNA is TGTGCCAGCAGCTTAGACTTATCGGGAGGTCGGGGGGGTTGGGACACTGAAGCTTTCTTT. It specifies CASSLDLSGGRGGWDTEAFF.

This clonotype was picked up a small number of times. CDR3 sequence reads: CSAPLGGRRETQYF. CDR3 DNA sequence: TGCAGTGCTCCTTTAGGGGGGCGCAGAGAGACCCAGTACTTC. The chain has TRBV20-1 and TRBJ2-5, with D perhaps matching TRBD1 or TRBD2 (6 bases each). This CDR3 contains 14 residues. Between the trimmed V and J ends, which lost 5 bases and 4 bases, there was a span of 17 bases. Germline CDR1 is DFQATT and CDR2 is SNEGSKA (reference sequence).

The chain uses TRBV20-1 and TRBJ1-2; D gene uncertain. V lost 5 bases and J lost 8, with 18 bases in between. Germline CDR1 DFQATT, CDR2 SNEGSKA (reference sequence). The CDR3 length is 13 residues. The CDR3 here is CSAEYPGPRGYTF. The CDR3 DNA sequence: TGCAGTGCTGAATACCCGGGCCCTAGAGGCTACACCTTC.

This clonotype occurred a few times. The rearrangement uses TRBV29-1 and TRBJ2-5, with D hard to call. The CDR3 totals 15 residues. The germline V and J ends were trimmed by 1 base and 1 base, with 13 bases remaining between them. Germline V lookup: CDR1 SQVTM, CDR2 ANQGSEA. The CDR3 nucleotides are TGCAGCGTTGAAGGGGGTAGAACAGTCCAAGAGACCCAGTACTTC. Protein: CSVEGGRTVQETQYF.

Concerning this clonotype itself: Germline is not matched at one junction end, which may reflect a read error. The CDR3 is CASGESGDNQPQHF. CDR3 nucleotide sequence: TGTGCCAGCGGTGAATCGGGGGATAATCAGCCCCAGCATTTT. This sequence joins TRBV6-1 and TRBJ1-5, with D possibly being TRBD1 (5 bases). The CDR3 loop spans 14 amino acids. The germline V gene has CDR1 MNHNS and CDR2 SASEGT.

This clonotype was picked up many times. CDR3 bases: TGTGCCACCAGCAGAGAACAGACCAATCAGCCCCAGCATTTT. It is translated as CATSREQTNQPQHF. The chain couples TRBV15 to TRBJ1-5, with no clear D. V lost 0 bases and J 3 bases, leaving 6 bases between the germline ends. The CDR3 sequence is 14 residues long. Germline V gene lookup returns CDR1 LNHNV and CDR2 YYDKDF (reference sequence).

The chain combines TRBV5-4 with TRBJ2-3, with a possible D match to TRBD2 (6 bases). CDR1 and CDR2 from the germline V gene are SGHNT and YYREEE (reference sequence). V lost 5 bases and J 1 base, leaving 14 bases between the germline ends. The CDR3 spans 15 residues. CDR3 region: CASRTGGAGTDTQYF. CDR3 bases: TGTGCCAGCAGAACTGGCGGGGCTGGCACAGATACGCAGTATTTT.

This clonotype was found a few times. The chain is built from TRBV9 and TRBJ1-2; possibly TRBD1 for D (5 bases). The ends were cut back, 0 bases at V and 0 bases at J, with 9 bases in the middle. Germline lookup yields CDR1 SGDLS and CDR2 YYNGEE. The CDR3 sequence is 15 residues long. CDR3 sequence reads: CASSVGDRSNYGYTF. The CDR3 DNA is TGTGCCAGCAGCGTAGGGGACCGATCTAACTATGGCTACACCTTC.

Note on this clonotype: A junction end diverges from the germline sequence, so it may reflect a read error. This chain links TRBV7-7 with TRBJ2-5; the D is unclear. The germline V gene has CDR1 SSHAT and CDR2 FNYEAQ (reference sequence). This CDR3 has 14 amino acids. In DNA form, the CDR3 reads TGTGCTAGCAGACCTTTGACACCCCAAGAGACCCAGTACTTC. As protein: CASRPLTPQETQYF. The full variable domain, in which reference TRBV7-7 and TRBJ2-5 provide the parts outside the CDR3, is GAGVSQSPRYKVTKRGQDVTLRCDPISSHATLYWYQQALGQGPEFLTYFNYEAQPDKSGLPSDRFSAERPEGSISTLTIQRTEQRDSAMYRCASRPLTPQETQYFGPGTRLLVL.

The V call is TRBV29-1, the J call TRBJ1-2, with TRBD1 matching over 7 bases. In germline, CDR1 is SQVTM, CDR2 ANQGSEA. Trimming took 5 bases from V and 8 from J; bases not matched to a gene: 14. The CDR3 is made up of 14 amino acids. In DNA, the CDR3 is TGCAGCGTTTTGTGGGGACAGCTGTCGGGCGGCTACACCTTC. This sequence encodes CSVLWGQLSGGYTF.

This chain links TRBV5-1 with TRBJ2-5; 8 bases match TRBD1. Germline V CDR1 and CDR2: SGHRS, YFSETQ. The ends lost 7 bases at V and 5 bases at J; junction bases unmatched: 4. The CDR3 has 12 residues. Written as DNA, the CDR3 is TGCGCCAGCCTCGGACAGGGTGAGACCCAGTACTTC. This codes for CASLGQGETQYF.

The chain employs TRBV11-2 and TRBJ2-2, with D maybe TRBD2 (5 bases). Germline lookup yields CDR1 SGHAT and CDR2 FQNNGV. The CDR3 contains 18 residues. Trimming pared 2 bases from V and 7 bases from J, leaving 23 bases between. The CDR3, as DNA: TGTGCCAGCAGCTTAACCCCCCAAGCGGCCTATTTAATCGGGGAGCTGTTTTTT. Amino acids: CASSLTPQAAYLIGELFF.

The chain carries TRBV7-6 and TRBJ2-2; perhaps TRBD2 as D (6 bases). The CDR3 is 17 amino acids. Germline-derived CDR1 and CDR2 are SGHVS and FNYEAQ. Trimming removed 5 bases at V and 0 bases at J, with 16 bases between. DNA of the CDR3: TGTGCCAGCAGCCAAGAGCCTTGGGGGGCGAACACCGGGGAGCTGTTTTTT. This encodes CASSQEPWGANTGELFF.

This CDR3 reads CATSKESRGNQPQHF. DNA for the CDR3: TGTGCCACCAGCAAAGAGTCCAGGGGCAATCAGCCCCAGCATTTT. This chain links TRBV15 with TRBJ1-5; a weak D match, TRBD1 (5 bases). Trimming left V 4 bases short and J 2 bases short, with 12 bases between. This CDR3 comprises 15 residues. Germline loops: CDR1 LNHNV, CDR2 YYDKDF (reference sequence).

The chain has TRBV4-3 and TRBJ1-2, with 10 bases aligning to TRBD1. Per germline, CDR1 LGHNA and CDR2 YSLEER. The CDR3 spans 15 residues. V was pared by 4 bases and J by 3 bases, with 5 bases of the junction left unmatched. The CDR3 region is CASSRLGTGDYGYTF. In nucleotides, the CDR3 is TGCGCCAGCAGCCGCCTAGGGACAGGGGACTATGGCTACACCTTC.